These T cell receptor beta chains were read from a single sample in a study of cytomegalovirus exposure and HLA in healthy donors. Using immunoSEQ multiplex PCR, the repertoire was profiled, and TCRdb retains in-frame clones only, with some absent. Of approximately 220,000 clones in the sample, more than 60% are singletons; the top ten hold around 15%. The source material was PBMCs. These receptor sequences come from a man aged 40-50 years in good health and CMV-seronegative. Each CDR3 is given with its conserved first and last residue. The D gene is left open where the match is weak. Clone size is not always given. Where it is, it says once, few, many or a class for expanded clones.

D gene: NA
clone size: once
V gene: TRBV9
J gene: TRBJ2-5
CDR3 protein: CASSVGGRGETQYF
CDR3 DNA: TGTGCCAGCAGCGTAGGGGGCAGGGGAGAGACCCAGTACTTC

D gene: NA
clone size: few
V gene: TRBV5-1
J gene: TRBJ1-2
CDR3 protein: CASSFEGQREGYTF
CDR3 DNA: TGCGCCAGCAGCTTCGAAGGACAACGGGAGGGCTACACCTTC

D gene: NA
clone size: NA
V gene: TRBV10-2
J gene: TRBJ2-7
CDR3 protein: CASSPMVLGEQYF
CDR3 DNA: TGCGCCAGCAGCCCGATGGTACTCGGCGAGCAGTACTTC

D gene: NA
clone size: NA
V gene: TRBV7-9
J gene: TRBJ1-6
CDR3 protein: CSSFGGSNSPLHF
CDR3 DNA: TGTTCCAGCTTTGGAGGTTCGAATTCACCCCTCCACTTT

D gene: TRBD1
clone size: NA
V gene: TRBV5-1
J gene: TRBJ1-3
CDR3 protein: CASTEQGAIGNTIYF
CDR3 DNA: TGCGCCAGCACCGAACAGGGGGCGATTGGAAACACCATATATTTT

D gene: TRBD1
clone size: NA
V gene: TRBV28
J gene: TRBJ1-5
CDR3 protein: CASSTGQGGNQPQHF
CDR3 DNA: TGTGCCAGCAGTACAGGACAGGGGGGAAATCAGCCCCAGCATTTT

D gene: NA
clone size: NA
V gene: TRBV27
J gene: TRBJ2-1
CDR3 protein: CASKLSSYNEQFF
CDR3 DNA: TGTGCCAGCAAACTTTCCTCCTACAATGAGCAGTTCTTC

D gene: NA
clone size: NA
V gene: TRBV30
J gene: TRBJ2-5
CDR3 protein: CAGHRLGETQYF
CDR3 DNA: TGTGCCGGGCACAGGCTTGGAGAGACCCAGTACTTC

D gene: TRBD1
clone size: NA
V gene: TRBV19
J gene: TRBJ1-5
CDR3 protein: CASTVGTANQPQHF
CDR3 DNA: TGTGCCAGTACCGTCGGGACAGCCAATCAGCCCCAGCATTTT

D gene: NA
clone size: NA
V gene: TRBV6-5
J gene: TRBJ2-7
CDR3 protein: CASKGGTSSYEQYF
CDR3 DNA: TGTGCCAGTAAAGGGGGTACGAGCTCCTACGAGCAGTACTTC

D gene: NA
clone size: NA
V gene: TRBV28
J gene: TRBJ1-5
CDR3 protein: CASSLTVYQPQHF
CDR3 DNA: TGTGCCAGCAGTTTAACAGTCTATCAGCCCCAGCATTTT

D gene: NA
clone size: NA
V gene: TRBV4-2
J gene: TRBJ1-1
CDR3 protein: CASSQVSLRGGNTEAFF
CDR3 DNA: TGTGCCAGCAGCCAAGTATCCCTTAGGGGAGGGAACACTGAAGCTTTCTTT

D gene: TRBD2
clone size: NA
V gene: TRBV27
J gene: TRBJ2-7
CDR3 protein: CASNPSGVYEQYF
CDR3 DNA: TGTGCCAGCAACCCTAGCGGAGTCTACGAGCAGTACTTC

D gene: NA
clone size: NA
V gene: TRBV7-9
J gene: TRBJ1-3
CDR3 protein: CASRLGYGLTGNTIYF
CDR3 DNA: TGTGCCAGCAGGTTAGGATACGGTCTGACTGGAAACACCATATATTTT

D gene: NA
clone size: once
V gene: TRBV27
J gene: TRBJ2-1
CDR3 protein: CASSAYRVNEQFF
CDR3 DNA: TGTGCCAGCAGTGCCTACAGGGTCAATGAGCAGTTCTTC

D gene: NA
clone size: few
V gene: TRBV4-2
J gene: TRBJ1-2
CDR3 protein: CASSFQGEGYTF
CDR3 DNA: TGTGCCAGCAGCTTTCAGGGTGAAGGCTACACCTTC

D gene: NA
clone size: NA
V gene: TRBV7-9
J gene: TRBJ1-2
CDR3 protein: CSSSSLAGSGNYGYTF
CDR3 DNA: TGTTCCAGCAGCTCTCTTGCGGGGTCGGGGAACTATGGCTACACCTTC

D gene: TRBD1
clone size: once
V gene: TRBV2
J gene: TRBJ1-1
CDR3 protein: CASRGQGSFVNTEAFF
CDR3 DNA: TGTGCCAGCAGGGGACAGGGTAGTTTCGTGAACACTGAAGCTTTCTTT

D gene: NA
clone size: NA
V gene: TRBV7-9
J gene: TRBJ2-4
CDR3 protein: CASSSDQIQGLAKNIQYF
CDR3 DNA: TGTGCCAGCAGCTCTGACCAAATTCAGGGTCTGGCCAAAAACATTCAGTACTTC

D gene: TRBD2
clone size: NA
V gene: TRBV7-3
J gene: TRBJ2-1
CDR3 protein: CASSPQVAGRLNEQFF
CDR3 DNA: TGTGCCAGCAGCCCCCAAGTAGCGGGACGCTTAAATGAGCAGTTCTTC

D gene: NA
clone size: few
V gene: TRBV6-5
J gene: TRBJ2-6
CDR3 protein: CASSPSNGANVLTF
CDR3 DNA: TGTGCCAGCAGTCCAAGCAATGGGGCCAACGTCCTGACTTTC

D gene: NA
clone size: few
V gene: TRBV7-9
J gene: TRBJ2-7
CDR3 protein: CASSPSRGRIDEQYF
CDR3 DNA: TGTGCCAGCAGCCCGTCCAGGGGGAGGATCGACGAGCAGTACTTC

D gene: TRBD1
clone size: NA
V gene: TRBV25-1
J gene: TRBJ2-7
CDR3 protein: CASSRTGGEYEQYF
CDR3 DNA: TGTGCCAGCAGCAGGACAGGGGGCGAATACGAGCAGTACTTC

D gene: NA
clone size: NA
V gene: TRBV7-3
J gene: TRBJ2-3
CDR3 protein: CASRSTGFGTDTQYF
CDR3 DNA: TGTGCCAGCAGAAGTACAGGGTTTGGAACAGATACGCAGTATTTT

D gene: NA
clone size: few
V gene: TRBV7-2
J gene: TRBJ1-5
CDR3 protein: CASSSVGQTYQPQHF
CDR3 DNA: TGTGCCAGCAGCTCAGTAGGACAGACCTATCAGCCCCAGCATTTT

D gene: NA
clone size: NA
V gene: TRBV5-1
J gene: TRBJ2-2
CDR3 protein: CASSTTGNTGELFF
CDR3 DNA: TGCGCCAGCAGCACTACAGGGAACACCGGGGAGCTGTTTTTT

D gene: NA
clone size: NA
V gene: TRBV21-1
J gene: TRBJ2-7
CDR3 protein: CASRNLDSHDLNEQYF
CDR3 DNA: TGTGCCAGCAGGAACCTAGACAGCCATGATCTCAACGAGCAGTACTTC

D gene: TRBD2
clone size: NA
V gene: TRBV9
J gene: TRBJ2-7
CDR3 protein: CASSVDGGGNYEQYF
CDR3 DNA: TGTGCCAGCAGCGTGGATGGCGGGGGGAACTACGAGCAGTACTTC

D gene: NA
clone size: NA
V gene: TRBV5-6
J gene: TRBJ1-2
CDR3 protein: CASSLGTGTYGYTF
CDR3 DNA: TGTGCCAGCAGCTTGGGTACGGGGACTTATGGCTACACCTTC

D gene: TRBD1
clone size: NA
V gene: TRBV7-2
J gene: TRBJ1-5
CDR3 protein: CASSLHRGLNQPQHF
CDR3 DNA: TGTGCCAGCAGCCTCCACAGGGGCCTAAATCAGCCCCAGCATTTT

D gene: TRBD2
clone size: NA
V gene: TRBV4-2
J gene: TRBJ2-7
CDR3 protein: CASSRTSDNSYEQYF
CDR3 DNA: TGTGCCAGCAGCCGGACTAGCGACAACTCCTACGAGCAGTACTTC

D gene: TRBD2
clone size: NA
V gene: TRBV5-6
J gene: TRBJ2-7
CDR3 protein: CASSNKLAGGLYEQYF
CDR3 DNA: TGTGCCAGCAGCAACAAACTAGCGGGGGGTCTCTACGAGCAGTACTTC

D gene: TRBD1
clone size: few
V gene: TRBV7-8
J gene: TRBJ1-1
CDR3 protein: CASSLQGATEAFF
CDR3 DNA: TGTGCCAGCAGTCTCCAGGGGGCCACTGAAGCTTTCTTT

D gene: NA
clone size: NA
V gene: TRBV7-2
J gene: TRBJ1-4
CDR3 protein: CASSSGGSEKLFF
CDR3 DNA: TGTGCCAGCAGCTCAGGAGGCAGCGAAAAACTGTTTTTT

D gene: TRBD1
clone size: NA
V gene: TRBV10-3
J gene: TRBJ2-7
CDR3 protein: CAISEEQGTEQYF
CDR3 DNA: TGTGCCATCAGTGAGGAACAGGGGACCGAGCAGTACTTC

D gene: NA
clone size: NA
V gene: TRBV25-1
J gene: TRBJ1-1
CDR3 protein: CASGEHPGGRGKRTEAFF
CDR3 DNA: TGTGCCAGCGGAGAGCACCCCGGGGGGAGGGGGAAGCGAACTGAAGCTTTCTTT

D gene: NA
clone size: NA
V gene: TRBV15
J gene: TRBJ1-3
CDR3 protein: CATSKGDGNTIYF
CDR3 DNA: TGTGCCACCAGCAAGGGGGACGGAAACACCATATATTTT

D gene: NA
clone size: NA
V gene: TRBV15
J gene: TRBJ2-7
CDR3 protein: CATSPRGGEQYF
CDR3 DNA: TGTGCCACCAGCCCTAGGGGGGGCGAGCAGTACTTC

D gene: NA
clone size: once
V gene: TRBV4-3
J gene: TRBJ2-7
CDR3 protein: CASSQELPSYEQYF
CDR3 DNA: TGCGCCAGCAGCCAAGAGCTACCCTCCTACGAGCAGTACTTC

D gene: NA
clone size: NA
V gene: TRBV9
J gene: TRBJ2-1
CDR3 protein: CASSVTGTYFSSYNEQFF
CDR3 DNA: TGTGCCAGCAGCGTCACCGGGACTTACTTTAGCTCCTACAATGAGCAGTTCTTC

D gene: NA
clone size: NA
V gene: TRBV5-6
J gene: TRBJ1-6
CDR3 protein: CASSYGLYPSYNSPLHF
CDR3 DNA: TGTGCCAGCAGCTACGGACTCTACCCCTCCTATAATTCACCCCTCCACTTT

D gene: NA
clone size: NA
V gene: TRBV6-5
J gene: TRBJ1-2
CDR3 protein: CASSYSGRYGYTF
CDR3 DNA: TGTGCCAGCAGTTACTCTGGCCGCTATGGCTACACCTTC

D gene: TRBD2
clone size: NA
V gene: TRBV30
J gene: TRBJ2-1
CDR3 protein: CAWSSPGLAAANEQFF
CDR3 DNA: TGTGCCTGGAGTTCCCCGGGACTAGCGGCAGCCAATGAGCAGTTCTTC

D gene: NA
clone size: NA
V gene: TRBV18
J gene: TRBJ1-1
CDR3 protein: CASSPQRDTEAFF
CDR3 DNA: TGTGCCAGCTCACCACAGAGGGACACTGAAGCTTTCTTT

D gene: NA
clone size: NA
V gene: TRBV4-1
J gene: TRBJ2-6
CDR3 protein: CASSQDGSGANVLTF
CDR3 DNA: TGCGCCAGCAGCCAAGACGGCTCTGGGGCCAACGTCCTGACTTTC

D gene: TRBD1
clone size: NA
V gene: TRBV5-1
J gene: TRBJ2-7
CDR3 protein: CASSSGTGSDEQYF
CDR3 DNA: TGCGCCAGCAGCTCCGGGACAGGGTCCGACGAGCAGTACTTC

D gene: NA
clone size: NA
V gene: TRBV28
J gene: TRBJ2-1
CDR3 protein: CASTPASRINEQFF
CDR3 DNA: TGTGCCAGCACCCCCGCGTCCCGTATCAATGAGCAGTTCTTC

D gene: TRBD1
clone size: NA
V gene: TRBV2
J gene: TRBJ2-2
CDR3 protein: CASSGTGGNTGELFF
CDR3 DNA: TGTGCCAGCAGCGGGACAGGGGGGAACACCGGGGAGCTGTTTTTT

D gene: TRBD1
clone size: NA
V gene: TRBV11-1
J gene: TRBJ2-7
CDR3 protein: CASSLDRAYLYEQYF
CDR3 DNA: TGTGCCAGCAGCTTGGACAGGGCTTACCTCTACGAGCAGTACTTC

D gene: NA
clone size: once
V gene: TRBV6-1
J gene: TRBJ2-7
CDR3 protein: CASSDGPSSYEQYF
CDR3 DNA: TGTGCCAGCAGTGATGGGCCGAGCTCCTACGAGCAGTACTTC

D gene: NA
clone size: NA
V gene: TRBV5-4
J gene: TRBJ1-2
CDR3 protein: CASSWVDSTRSGYTF
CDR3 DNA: TGTGCCAGCAGCTGGGTGGACAGCACTAGGTCTGGCTACACCTTC

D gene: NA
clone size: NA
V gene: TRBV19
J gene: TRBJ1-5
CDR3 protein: CASSTQGLSNQPQHF
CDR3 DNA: TGTGCCAGTAGTACCCAGGGCCTAAGCAATCAGCCCCAGCATTTT

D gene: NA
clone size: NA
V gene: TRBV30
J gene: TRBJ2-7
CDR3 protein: CAWSAGPPYEQYF
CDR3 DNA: TGTGCCTGGAGCGCAGGGCCTCCCTACGAGCAGTACTTC

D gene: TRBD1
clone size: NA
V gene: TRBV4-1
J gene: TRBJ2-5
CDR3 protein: CASSHQGPSRQGQETQYF
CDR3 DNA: TGCGCCAGCAGCCATCAGGGACCGTCAAGACAGGGTCAAGAGACCCAGTACTTC

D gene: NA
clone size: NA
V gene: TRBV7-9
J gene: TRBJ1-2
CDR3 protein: CASSFRANYGYTF
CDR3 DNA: TGTGCCAGCAGCTTCCGGGCTAACTATGGCTACACCTTC